This T cell receptor (beta chain) was recorded in a study of T cells in Graves' hyperthyroidism and ophthalmopathy. Ophthalmopathy cases scored 3 or more on the Clinical Activity Score and 4 or more on NOSPECS grade, with duration below 3 months. Study-wide points: Model predictions of ophthalmopathy came a median about six months before onset.

Template material for amplifying TCR beta CDR3 regions consisted of RNA transcripts. The TCR CDR3 first-round RT-PCR relied on the HTBI primer set. TCRdb re-called the multiplex PCR reads with MiXCR, one entry per CDR3 protein. This sample has roughly 500,000 distinct CDR3 sequences, with around a fifth found just once. This clonotype was seen a few times. Its antigen is undetermined. The origin of this receptor is a woman in her seventies with Graves' ophthalmopathy. The sequencing sample was made of blood.

CDR3 sequence reads: CASSQERAGPPFYNEQFF. The CDR3 bases are TGTGCCAGCAGCCAAGAAAGGGCGGGGCCGCCATTCTACAATGAGCAGTTCTTC. The V gene is TRBV3-1, the J gene TRBJ2-1; a weak D match, TRBD2 (6 bases). Germline CDR1 LGHDT, CDR2 YNNKEL (reference sequence). The V end was cut by 0 bases, the J end by 3 bases, with 18 bases between. CDR3 length equals 18 residues.